The rows below give T cell receptor beta chains drawn from one sample of a study of shared clonotypes between healthy human individuals. Measured with immunoSEQ multiplex PCR; TCRdb has only the in-frame clones, and not every one. The data contain 2 million to 2.5 million clones, 93% of them singletons. The sample taken for sequencing was naive CD4+ T cells from PBMCs. The source of these receptors is a man aged 18 to 29 in good health. Some clones in this sample may be carry-over from other donors' samples. Both conserved end residues are part of each CDR3. The order of the fields is D gene, V gene, J gene, clone size, CDR3 DNA, CDR3 protein. A D gene is named only where the DNA matches it firmly. Clone sizes are given selectively: once, few, many, or a class where the clone is expanded.

-	TRBV6-6	TRBJ2-7	-	TGTGCCAGCAGCCCCCCGTTCGCGGACTCCTACGAGCAGTACTTC	CASSPPFADSYEQYF
-	TRBV28	TRBJ2-1	-	TGTGCCAGCAGTTTATCTGTAAACCGGAATGAGCAGTTCTTC	CASSLSVNRNEQFF
TRBD1	TRBV29-1	TRBJ1-1	-	TGCAGCGTGTGGACAGGGCTGAACACTGAAGCTTTCTTT	CSVWTGLNTEAFF
TRBD1	TRBV18	TRBJ1-2	-	TGTGCCAGCTCACAGACAGGGGGAAGCTATGGCTACACCTTC	CASSQTGGSYGYTF
TRBD1	TRBV27	TRBJ1-5	-	TGTGCCAGCAGTGCCGGGACAGTTAGCAATCAGCCCCAGCATTTT	CASSAGTVSNQPQHF
TRBD2	TRBV5-1	TRBJ2-7	once	TGCGCCAGCAGCTATTCTACGACTAGCGGGAGGTACGAGCAGTACTTC	CASSYSTTSGRYEQYF
TRBD1	TRBV7-3	TRBJ2-1	-	TGTGCCAGCAGCCCAAGAAGGGACAGCTTTAATGAGCAGTTCTTC	CASSPRRDSFNEQFF
-	TRBV21-1	TRBJ2-5	-	TGTGCCAGCACGAAAAAAGAGACCCAGTACTTC	CASTKKETQYF
-	TRBV7-3	TRBJ2-1	-	TGTGCCAGCAGCCAACAGGCCTCTATCAATGAGCAGTTCTTC	CASSQQASINEQFF
TRBD1	TRBV28	TRBJ1-2	-	TGTGCCAGCAGTATCGGGACAGGGAAATCCTACACCTTC	CASSIGTGKSYTF
TRBD1	TRBV5-1	TRBJ2-6	-	TGCGCCAGCAGGACAGGGGTCGTCTCTGGGGCCAACGTCCTGACTTTC	CASRTGVVSGANVLTF
-	TRBV6-5	TRBJ2-7	-	TGTGCCAGCCGCAGGCCCAGCCCGACCTACGAGCAGTACTTC	CASRRPSPTYEQYF
-	TRBV5-1	TRBJ2-7	-	TGCGCCAGCAGCCACGGGGTCACCTACGAGCAGTACTTC	CASSHGVTYEQYF
-	TRBV19	TRBJ1-3	-	TGTGCCAGTACCCGGGACCTTAGCTCTGGAAACACCATATATTTT	CASTRDLSSGNTIYF
-	TRBV9	TRBJ2-2	once	TGTGCCAGCAGCGCTGACCCCATCCCGGTGGAGCTGTTTTTT	CASSADPIPVELFF
-	TRBV29-1	TRBJ1-3	-	TGCAGCGTTGAAGTCGGATCTGGAAACACCATATATTTT	CSVEVGSGNTIYF
-	TRBV18	TRBJ1-2	-	TGTGCCAGCGAAGGGACACCCACAGCGGGCTACACCTTC	CASEGTPTAGYTF
-	TRBV6-5	TRBJ1-1	-	TGTGCCAGCAGCCGCTACCCCCCCCTGAACACTGAAGCTTTCTTT	CASSRYPPLNTEAFF
-	TRBV7-2	TRBJ2-5	-	TGTGCCAGCAGCCCCTTATTAACTCAGGAGACCCAGTACTTC	CASSPLLTQETQYF
-	TRBV9	TRBJ2-1	-	TGTGCCAGCAGCCCAGGGACGGCCGACAATGAGCAGTTCTTC	CASSPGTADNEQFF
-	TRBV29-1	TRBJ1-1	-	TGCAGCGTTGTGGAAGGGCGCGTGACTGAAGCTTTCTTT	CSVVEGRVTEAFF
-	TRBV7-8	TRBJ2-1	-	TGTGCCAGCACCACCCCGGCCAGGATCTACAATGAGCAGTTCTTC	CASTTPARIYNEQFF
TRBD1	TRBV5-1	TRBJ1-2	-	TGCGCCAGCGCCCCCGGTGGGACAGGGGGCATTAACTATGGCTACACCTTC	CASAPGGTGGINYGYTF
TRBD2	TRBV9	TRBJ2-7	-	TGTGCCAGCAGCCGAATAGCGGGAGGGCCCTACGAGCAGTACTTC	CASSRIAGGPYEQYF
-	TRBV6-1	TRBJ2-3	-	TGTGCCAGCAGTGAAGCGATTAGCACAGATACGCAGTATTTT	CASSEAISTDTQYF
TRBD1	TRBV19	TRBJ2-7	-	TGTGCCAGTAGTGCTACAGGGGGTTACTCCTACGAGCAGTACTTC	CASSATGGYSYEQYF
TRBD2	TRBV7-2	TRBJ2-7	-	TGTGCCAGCAGCTCAGGACTAGCGGGCCCCTACGAGCAGTACTTC	CASSSGLAGPYEQYF
-	TRBV27	TRBJ1-5	-	TGTGCCAGCAGTTCGAGGGGAGGGAGAATCAATCAGCCCCAGCATTTT	CASSSRGGRINQPQHF
-	TRBV25-1	TRBJ1-4	-	TGTGCCAGCAGTGTGGGAGCCGCACAGGGACTTAATGAAAAACTGTTTTTT	CASSVGAAQGLNEKLFF
TRBD2	TRBV5-1	TRBJ2-1	once	TGCGCCAGCAGCTCCCTAGCGGGCCCTTACAATGAGCAGTTCTTC	CASSSLAGPYNEQFF
TRBD1	TRBV27	TRBJ2-6	-	TGTGCCAGCAGCCCGGACAGGCCTAGCTCTGGGGCCAACGTCCTGACTTTC	CASSPDRPSSGANVLTF
-	TRBV6-1	TRBJ2-7	-	TGTGCCAGCAGTGCGGGCCTTCCCTACGAGCAGTACTTC	CASSAGLPYEQYF
-	TRBV19	TRBJ1-2	-	TGTGCCAGTAGTTCCGCCAGAATATACTATGGCTACACCTTC	CASSSARIYYGYTF
-	TRBV6-5	TRBJ1-4	-	TGTGCCAGCAGCTTCCGACTTAATGAAAAACTGTTTTTT	CASSFRLNEKLFF
TRBD1	TRBV18	TRBJ2-5	-	TGTGCCAGCTCACGGACAGGGCTGCAAGAGACCCAGTACTTC	CASSRTGLQETQYF
TRBD1	TRBV28	TRBJ1-5	-	TGTGCCAGCAGTTATGGACAGGGTAATCAGCCCCAGCATTTT	CASSYGQGNQPQHF
TRBD1	TRBV7-3	TRBJ2-3	-	TGTGCCAGCAGCCCCAGGACAGGCGATACGCAGTATTTT	CASSPRTGDTQYF
-	TRBV28	TRBJ1-1	-	TGTGCCAGCAGTTTCCTGGCAGGAATGATGAACACTGAAGCTTTCTTT	CASSFLAGMMNTEAFF
-	TRBV30	TRBJ1-5	-	TGTGCCTGGACCCACCGGGGAGATCAGCCCCAGCATTTT	CAWTHRGDQPQHF
TRBD2	TRBV7-8	TRBJ2-5	once	TGTGCCAGCAGCGTCGGACTAGCGGGAACAGAGACCCAGTACTTC	CASSVGLAGTETQYF
-	TRBV7-2	TRBJ1-5	-	TGTGCCAGCAGCCCCGACGTCGATCAGCCCCAGCATTTT	CASSPDVDQPQHF
TRBD1	TRBV28	TRBJ1-4	-	TGTGCCAGCAGTTTCCAGGGGGCGGGTAATGAAAAACTGTTTTTT	CASSFQGAGNEKLFF
TRBD1	TRBV15	TRBJ2-1	-	TGTGCCACCAGCAGACCCAGGGGGTCGGTCAATGAGCAGTTCTTC	CATSRPRGSVNEQFF
-	TRBV5-4	TRBJ2-7	-	TGTGCCAGCAGCTTGATAGGGGCGGGTCTGTCCTACGAGCAGTACTTC	CASSLIGAGLSYEQYF
TRBD2	TRBV27	TRBJ2-7	-	TGTGCCAGCAGTTTATTTACTAGCGGGAACGAGCAGTACTTC	CASSLFTSGNEQYF
-	TRBV19	TRBJ2-7	-	TGTGCCAGTAGTATGTGGCTAGTTACCCCCTACGAGCAGTACTTC	CASSMWLVTPYEQYF
TRBD2	TRBV19	TRBJ2-5	-	TGTGCCAGTAGTACGACTAGCGGGAGAAGCGAGACCCAGTACTTC	CASSTTSGRSETQYF
TRBD1	TRBV7-9	TRBJ1-4	-	TGTGCCAGCAGCCCGGGACAGGGGGCTCGGGAAAAACTGTTTTTT	CASSPGQGAREKLFF
-	TRBV5-1	TRBJ2-1	-	TGCGCCAGCAGCTTAGGGGAAAGCTCCTACAATGAGCAGTTCTTC	CASSLGESSYNEQFF
-	TRBV29-1	TRBJ2-3	once	TGCAGCGTTGGCGCGCCAACAGGGACCGGCACAGATACGCAGTATTTT	CSVGAPTGTGTDTQYF